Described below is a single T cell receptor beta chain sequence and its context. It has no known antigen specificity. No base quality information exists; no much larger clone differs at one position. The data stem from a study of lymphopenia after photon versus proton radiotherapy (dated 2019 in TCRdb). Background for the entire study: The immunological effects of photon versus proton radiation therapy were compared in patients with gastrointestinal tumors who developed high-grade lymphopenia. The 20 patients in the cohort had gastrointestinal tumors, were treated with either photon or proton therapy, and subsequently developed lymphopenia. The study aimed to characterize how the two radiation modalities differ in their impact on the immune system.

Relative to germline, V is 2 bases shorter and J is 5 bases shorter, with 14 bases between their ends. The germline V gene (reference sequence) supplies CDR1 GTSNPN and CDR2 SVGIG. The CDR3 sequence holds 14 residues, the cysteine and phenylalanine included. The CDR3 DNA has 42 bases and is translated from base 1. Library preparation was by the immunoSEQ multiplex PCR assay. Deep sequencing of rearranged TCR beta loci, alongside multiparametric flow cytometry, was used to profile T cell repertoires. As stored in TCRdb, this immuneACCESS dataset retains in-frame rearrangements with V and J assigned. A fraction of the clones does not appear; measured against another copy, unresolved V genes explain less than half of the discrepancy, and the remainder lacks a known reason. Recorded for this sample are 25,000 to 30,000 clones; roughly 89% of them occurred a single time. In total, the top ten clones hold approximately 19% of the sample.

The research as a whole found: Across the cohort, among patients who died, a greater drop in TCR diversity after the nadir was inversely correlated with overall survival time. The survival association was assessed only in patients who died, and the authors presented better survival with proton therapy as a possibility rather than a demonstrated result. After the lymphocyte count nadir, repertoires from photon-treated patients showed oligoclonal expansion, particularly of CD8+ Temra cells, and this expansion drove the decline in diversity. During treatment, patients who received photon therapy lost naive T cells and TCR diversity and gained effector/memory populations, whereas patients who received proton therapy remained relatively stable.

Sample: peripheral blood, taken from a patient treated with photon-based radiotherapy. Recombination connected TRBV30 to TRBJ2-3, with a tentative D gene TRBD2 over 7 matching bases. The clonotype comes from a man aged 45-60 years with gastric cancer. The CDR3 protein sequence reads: CAWSRGGGGDTQYF. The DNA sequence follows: TGTGCCTGGAGTCGAGGAGGGGGGGGAGATACGCAGTATTTT.